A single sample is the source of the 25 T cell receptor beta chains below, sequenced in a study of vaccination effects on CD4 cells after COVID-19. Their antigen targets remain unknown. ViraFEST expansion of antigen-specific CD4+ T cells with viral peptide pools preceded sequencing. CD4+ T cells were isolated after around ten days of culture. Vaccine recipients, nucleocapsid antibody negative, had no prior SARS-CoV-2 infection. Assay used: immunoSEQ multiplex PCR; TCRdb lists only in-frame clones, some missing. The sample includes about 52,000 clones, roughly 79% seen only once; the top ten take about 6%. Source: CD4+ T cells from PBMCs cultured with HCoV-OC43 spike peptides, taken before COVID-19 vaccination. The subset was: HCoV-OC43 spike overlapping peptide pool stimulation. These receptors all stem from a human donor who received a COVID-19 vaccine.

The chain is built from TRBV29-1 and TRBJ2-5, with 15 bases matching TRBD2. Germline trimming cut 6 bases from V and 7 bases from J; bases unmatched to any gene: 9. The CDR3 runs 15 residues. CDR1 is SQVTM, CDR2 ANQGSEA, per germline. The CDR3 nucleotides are TGCAGCGTCCGGACTAGCGGGGGGGGCCTGGGGACCCAGTACTTC. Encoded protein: CSVRTSGGGLGTQYF.

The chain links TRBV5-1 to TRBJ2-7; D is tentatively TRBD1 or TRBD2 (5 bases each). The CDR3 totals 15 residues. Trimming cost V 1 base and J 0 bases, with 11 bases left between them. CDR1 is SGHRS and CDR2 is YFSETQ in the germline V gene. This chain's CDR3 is CASSLMGDPSYEQYV. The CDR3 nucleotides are TGCGCCAGCAGCTTGATGGGGGATCCCTCCTACGAGCAGTACGTC.

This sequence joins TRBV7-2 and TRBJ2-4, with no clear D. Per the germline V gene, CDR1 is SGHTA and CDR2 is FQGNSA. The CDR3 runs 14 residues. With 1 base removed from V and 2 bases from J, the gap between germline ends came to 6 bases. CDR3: CASSLGLSKNIQYF. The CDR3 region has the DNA TGTGCCAGCAGCTTAGGATTATCCAAAAACATTCAGTACTTC. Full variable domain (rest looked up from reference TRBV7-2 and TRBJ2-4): GAGVSQSPSNKVTEKGKDVELRCDPISGHTALYWYRQSLGQGLEFLIYFQGNSAPDKSGLPSDRFSAERTGGSVSTLTIQRTQQEDSAVYLCASSLGLSKNIQYFGAGTRLSVL.

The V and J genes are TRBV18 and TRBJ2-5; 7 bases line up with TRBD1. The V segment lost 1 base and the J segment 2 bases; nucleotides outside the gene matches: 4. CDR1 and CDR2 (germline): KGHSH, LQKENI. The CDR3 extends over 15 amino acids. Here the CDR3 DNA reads TGTGCCAGCTCACCACAGCAGGGGGATCAAGAGACCCAGTACTTC. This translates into CASSPQQGDQETQYF.

This CDR3 is CASSEGTSGGSETQYF. CDR3 coding DNA: TGTGCCAGCAGTGAAGGGACTAGCGGGGGGTCAGAGACCCAGTACTTC. The V and J genes are TRBV2 and TRBJ2-5, with 14 bases identical to TRBD2. Germline values: CDR1 SNHLY, CDR2 FYNNEI. The CDR3 is 16 amino acids. The ends lost 1 base at V and 4 bases at J; junction bases unmatched: 2.

Here the CDR3 reads CASSIPGLNTEAFF. The CDR3 DNA sequence: TGTGCCAGTAGTATACCGGGTTTAAACACTGAAGCTTTCTTT. The J gene is TRBJ1-1, the V gene TRBV19; D gene unclear. The CDR3 is made up of 14 amino acids. The germline V gene has CDR1 LNHDA and CDR2 SQIVND (reference sequence). V was shortened by 2 bases and J by 2 bases, with 9 bases between the two germline ends.

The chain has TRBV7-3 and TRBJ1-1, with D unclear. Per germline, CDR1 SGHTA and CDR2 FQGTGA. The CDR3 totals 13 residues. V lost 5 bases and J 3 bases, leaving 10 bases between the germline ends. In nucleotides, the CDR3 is TGTGCCAGCAGCCTTCAGGTGGACACTGAAGCTTTCTTT. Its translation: CASSLQVDTEAFF.

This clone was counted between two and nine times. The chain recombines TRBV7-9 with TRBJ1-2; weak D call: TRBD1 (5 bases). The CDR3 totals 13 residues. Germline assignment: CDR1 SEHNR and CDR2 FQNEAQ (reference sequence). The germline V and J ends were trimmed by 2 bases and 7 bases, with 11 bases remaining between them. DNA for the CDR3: TGTGCCAGCAGCTTAATAGGGGAAGCTGGCTACACCTTC. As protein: CASSLIGEAGYTF.

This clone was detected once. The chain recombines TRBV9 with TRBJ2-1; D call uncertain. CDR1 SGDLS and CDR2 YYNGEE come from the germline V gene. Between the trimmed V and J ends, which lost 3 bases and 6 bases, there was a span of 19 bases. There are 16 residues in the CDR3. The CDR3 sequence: CASSGTSGAGLNEQFF. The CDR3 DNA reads TGTGCCAGCAGCGGTACCTCAGGCGCCGGTCTCAATGAGCAGTTCTTC.

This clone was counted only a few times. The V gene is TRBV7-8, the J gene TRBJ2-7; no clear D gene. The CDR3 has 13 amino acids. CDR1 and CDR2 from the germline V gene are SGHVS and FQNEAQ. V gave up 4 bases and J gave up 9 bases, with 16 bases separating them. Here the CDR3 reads CASSSPNTRMQYV. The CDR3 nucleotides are TGTGCCAGCAGCTCGCCTAATACGAGGATGCAGTACGTC.

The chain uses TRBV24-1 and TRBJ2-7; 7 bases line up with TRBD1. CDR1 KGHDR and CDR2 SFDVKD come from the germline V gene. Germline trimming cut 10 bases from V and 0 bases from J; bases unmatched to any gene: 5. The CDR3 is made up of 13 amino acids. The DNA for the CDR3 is TGTGCCACGGAACAGGGGATCTCCTACGAGCAGTACGTC. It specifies CATEQGISYEQYV.

DNA for the CDR3: TGTGCCACCAGTGAAGTAAGCACTAGCACAGATACGCAGTATTTT. It translates to CATSEVSTSTDTQYF. The genes are TRBV24-1 and TRBJ2-3; D remains ambiguous. The V and J ends lost 4 bases and 0 bases respectively, with 10 bases between them. The length of the CDR3 is 15 residues. Germline V gene data show CDR1 as KGHDR and CDR2 as SFDVKD.

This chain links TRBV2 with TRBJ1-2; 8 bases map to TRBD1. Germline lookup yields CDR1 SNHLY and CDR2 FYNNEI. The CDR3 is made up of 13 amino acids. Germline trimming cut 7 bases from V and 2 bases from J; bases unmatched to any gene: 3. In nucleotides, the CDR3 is TGTGCCAGCAAGGGACAGGCGAACTATGGCTACACCTTC. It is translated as CASKGQANYGYTF.

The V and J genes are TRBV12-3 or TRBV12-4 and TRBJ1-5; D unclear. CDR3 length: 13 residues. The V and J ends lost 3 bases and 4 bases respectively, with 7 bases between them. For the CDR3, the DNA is TGTGCCAGCAGTTTCTCCCTGAATCAGCCCCAGCATTTT. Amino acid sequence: CASSFSLNQPQHF.

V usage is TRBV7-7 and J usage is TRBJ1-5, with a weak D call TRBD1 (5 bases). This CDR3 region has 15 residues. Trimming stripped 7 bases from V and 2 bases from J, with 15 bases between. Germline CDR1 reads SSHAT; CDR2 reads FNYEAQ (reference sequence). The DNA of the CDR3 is TGTGCCAGCAACATCGACAGCTATGGCAATCAGCCCCAGCATTTT. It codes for CASNIDSYGNQPQHF.

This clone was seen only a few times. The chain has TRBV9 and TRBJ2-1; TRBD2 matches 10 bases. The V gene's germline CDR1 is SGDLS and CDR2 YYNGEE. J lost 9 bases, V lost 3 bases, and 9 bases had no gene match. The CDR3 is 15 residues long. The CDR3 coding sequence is TGTGCCAGCAGCGATACTAGCGGGGTGGTTAGTGAGCAGTTCTTC. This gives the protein CASSDTSGVVSEQFF.

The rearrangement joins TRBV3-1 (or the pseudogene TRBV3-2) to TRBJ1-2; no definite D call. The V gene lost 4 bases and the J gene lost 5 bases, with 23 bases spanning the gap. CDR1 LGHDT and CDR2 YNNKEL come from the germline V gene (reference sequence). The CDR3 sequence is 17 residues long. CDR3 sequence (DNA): TGTGCCAGCAGCCCTCCTCGAGAGGAGAAAAGAGAATATGGCTACACCTTC. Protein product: CASSPPREEKREYGYTF.

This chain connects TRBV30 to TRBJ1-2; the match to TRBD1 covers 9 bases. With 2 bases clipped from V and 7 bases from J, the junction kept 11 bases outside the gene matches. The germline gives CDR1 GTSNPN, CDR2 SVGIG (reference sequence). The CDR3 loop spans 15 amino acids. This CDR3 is CAWSPRTGEGGGYTF. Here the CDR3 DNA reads TGTGCCTGGAGTCCCCGGACAGGGGAGGGTGGTGGCTACACCTTC.

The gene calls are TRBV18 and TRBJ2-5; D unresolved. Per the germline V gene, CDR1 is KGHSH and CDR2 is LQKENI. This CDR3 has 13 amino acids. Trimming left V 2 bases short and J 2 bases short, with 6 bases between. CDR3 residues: CASSPGAQETQYF. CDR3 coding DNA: TGTGCCAGCTCACCAGGAGCTCAAGAGACCCAGTACTTC.

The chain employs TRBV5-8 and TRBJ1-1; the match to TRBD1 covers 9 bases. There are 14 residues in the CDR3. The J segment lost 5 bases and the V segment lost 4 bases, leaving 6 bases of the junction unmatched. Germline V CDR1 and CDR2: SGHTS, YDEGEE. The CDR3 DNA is TGTGCCAGCAGCGGTTACAGGGGGCTGACTGAAGCTTTCTTT. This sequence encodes CASSGYRGLTEAFF.

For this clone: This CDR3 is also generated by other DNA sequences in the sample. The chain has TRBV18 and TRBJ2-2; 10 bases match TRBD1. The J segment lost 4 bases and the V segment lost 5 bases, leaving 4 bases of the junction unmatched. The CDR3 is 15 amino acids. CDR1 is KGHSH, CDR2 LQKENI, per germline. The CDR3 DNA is TGTGCCAGCTCAAGGGACAGGGGAAGCACCGGGGAGCTGTTTTTT. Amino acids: CASSRDRGSTGELFF.

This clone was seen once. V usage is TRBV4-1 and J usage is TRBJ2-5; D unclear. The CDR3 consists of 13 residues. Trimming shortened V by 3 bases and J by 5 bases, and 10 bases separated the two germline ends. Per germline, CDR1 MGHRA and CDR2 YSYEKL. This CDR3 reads CASSHLPSETQYF. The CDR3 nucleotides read TGCGCCAGCAGCCATCTTCCGAGCGAGACCCAGTACTTC.

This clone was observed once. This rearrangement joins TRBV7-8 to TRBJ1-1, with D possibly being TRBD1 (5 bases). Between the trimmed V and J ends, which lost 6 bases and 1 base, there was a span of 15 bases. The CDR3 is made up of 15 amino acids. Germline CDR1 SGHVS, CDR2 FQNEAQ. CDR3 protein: CASRESAGTNTEAFF. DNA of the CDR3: TGTGCCAGCAGAGAATCAGCCGGGACGAACACTGAAGCTTTCTTT.

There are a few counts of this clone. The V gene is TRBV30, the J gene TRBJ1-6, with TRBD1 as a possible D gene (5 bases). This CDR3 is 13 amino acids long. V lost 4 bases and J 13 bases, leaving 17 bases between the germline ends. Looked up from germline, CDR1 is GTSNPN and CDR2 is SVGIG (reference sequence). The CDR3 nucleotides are TGTGCCTGGAAGGGGCCGTTGAGACATCCCCTCCACTTT. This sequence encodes CAWKGPLRHPLHF. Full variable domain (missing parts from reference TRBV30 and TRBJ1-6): SQTIHQWPATLVQPVGSPLSLECTVEGTSNPNLYWYRQAAGRGLQLLFYSVGIGQISSEVPQNLSASRPQDRQFILSSKKLLLSDSGFYLCAWKGPLRHPLHFGNGTRLTVT.

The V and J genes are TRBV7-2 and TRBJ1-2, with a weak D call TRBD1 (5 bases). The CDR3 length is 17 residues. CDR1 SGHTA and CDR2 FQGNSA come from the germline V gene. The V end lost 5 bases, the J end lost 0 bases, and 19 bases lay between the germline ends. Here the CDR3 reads CASSDRGAPGTNYGYTF. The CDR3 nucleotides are TGTGCCAGCAGCGACCGCGGTGCCCCAGGGACTAACTATGGCTACACCTTC.